A selection of T cell receptor beta chains follows, all from one sample in a study of T cells in Graves' hyperthyroidism and ophthalmopathy. TCRdb reanalysed the multiplex PCR reads using MiXCR and keeps one entry per CDR3 protein. The repertoire holds roughly 420,000 distinct CDR3 sequences, with around 16% as singletons. Sequencing was performed on blood. Receptors originate from a young woman with Graves' hyperthyroidism. Both conserved end residues are part of each CDR3. Fields, in order: clone size, V gene, CDR3 length, D gene, J gene, CDR3 protein, CDR3 DNA. A D gene is named only where the DNA matches it firmly. Expanded clones are given a class, and other clones once, few, many or no size at all.

many	TRBV11-1	15	-	TRBJ2-7	CASSLGRRVIYEQYF	TGTGCCAGCAGCTTAGGTCGCAGGGTCATCTACGAGCAGTACTTC
few	TRBV4-2	14	TRBD1	TRBJ2-5	CASSQATGAETQYF	TGTGCCAGCAGCCAAGCTACAGGGGCCGAGACCCAGTACTTC
many	TRBV10-3	15	-	TRBJ2-5	CAIAERPGAGETQYF	TGTGCCATCGCAGAAAGGCCAGGGGCTGGGGAGACCCAGTACTTC
many	TRBV7-3	14	-	TRBJ1-1	CASSPWGGVAEAFF	TGTGCCAGCAGCCCCTGGGGGGGGGTCGCTGAAGCTTTCTTT
-	TRBV12-3/TRBV12-4	19	-	TRBJ1-6	CASSVYPGRLAGLSYTLHF	TGTGCCAGCAGTGTTTATCCGGGACGGCTCGCGGGGCTTTCTTATACCCTCCACTTT
many	TRBV6-1	15	TRBD1	TRBJ2-1	CASSAGQGSYNEQFF	TGTGCCAGCAGTGCCGGACAGGGGTCCTACAATGAGCAGTTCTTC
-	TRBV20-1	17	-	TRBJ1-2	CSAAPSQGRRPNYGYTF	TGCAGTGCTGCCCCGAGCCAGGGGCGACGACCTAACTATGGCTACACCTTC
-	TRBV25-1	17	TRBD1	TRBJ2-1	CASSNSQGGSSYNEQFF	TGTGCCAGCAGTAACTCACAGGGGGGTAGCTCCTACAATGAGCAGTTCTTC
many	TRBV28	14	-	TRBJ1-5	CASSLQGRKQPQHF	TGTGCCAGCAGTTTACAGGGACGGAAGCAGCCCCAGCATTTT
few	TRBV20-1	14	-	TRBJ2-7	CSARSAEGYYEQYF	TGCAGTGCTAGGTCAGCGGAGGGGTACTACGAGCAGTACTTC
-	TRBV29-1	13	TRBD1	TRBJ1-6	CSVQTGRNSPLHF	TGCAGCGTACAGACAGGGCGGAATTCACCCCTCCACTTT
many	TRBV11-2	16	TRBD2	TRBJ2-1	CASSLFETSGGDEQFF	TGTGCCAGCAGCTTATTTGAGACTAGCGGAGGCGATGAGCAGTTCTTC
few	TRBV20-1	11	-	TRBJ1-1	CRWLQNTEAFF	TGCAGATGGTTACAGAACACTGAAGCTTTCTTT
many	TRBV7-8	13	-	TRBJ1-2	CASSLAARGGYTF	TGTGCCAGCAGCTTAGCTGCCCGGGGTGGCTACACCTTC
many	TRBV12-3/TRBV12-4	16	TRBD1	TRBJ2-7	CASSLTPGQGAYEQYF	TGTGCCAGCAGTTTAACGCCGGGACAGGGGGCCTACGAGCAGTACTTC
few	TRBV5-1	15	-	TRBJ1-4	CASSPGGATNEKLFF	TGCGCCAGCAGCCCCGGGGGAGCAACTAATGAAAAACTGTTTTTT
few	TRBV12-3/TRBV12-4	15	-	TRBJ2-4	CASSPGNGAKNIQYF	TGTGCCAGCAGTCCAGGGAACGGAGCCAAAAACATTCAGTACTTC
-	TRBV10-3	15	TRBD1	TRBJ2-1	CAISDPGGSYNEQFF	TGTGCCATCAGTGACCCAGGGGGTTCCTACAATGAGCAGTTCTTC
few	TRBV27	15	TRBD2	TRBJ2-7	CASSLSPSGLYEQYF	TGTGCCAGCAGTTTATCGCCTAGCGGGCTCTACGAGCAGTACTTC
-	TRBV9	14	-	TRBJ1-5	CASSVDGGGQPQHF	TGTGCCAGCAGCGTAGACGGCGGGGGTCAGCCCCAGCATTTT
-	TRBV12-3/TRBV12-4	16	-	TRBJ2-1	CASSFKRQSSYNEQFF	TGTGCCAGCAGTTTCAAAAGACAGAGCTCCTACAATGAGCAGTTCTTC
-	TRBV7-6	11	-	TRBJ2-5	CAYREGETQYF	TGTGCCTACAGGGAGGGTGAGACCCAGTACTTC
-	TRBV12-3/TRBV12-4	11	-	TRBJ2-7	CASSWSYEQYF	TGTGCCAGCAGTTGGTCCTACGAGCAGTACTTC
many	TRBV12-3/TRBV12-4	16	-	TRBJ1-4	CASSVDGAITNEKLFF	TGTGCCAGCAGTGTGGACGGGGCGATAACTAATGAAAAACTGTTTTTT
many	TRBV5-1	17	-	TRBJ2-2	CASSLVRRARETWELFF	TGCGCCAGCAGCTTGGTCCGTCGAGCCAGGGAGACTTGGGAGCTGTTTTTT
many	TRBV28	15	-	TRBJ2-1	CASSLIGTTYNEHFF	TGTGCCAGCAGCCTAATAGGGACCACCTACAATGAGCATTTCTTC
-	TRBV19	18	-	TRBJ2-1	CASSIDPKGGKAYNEQFF	TGTGCCAGTAGTATAGACCCAAAAGGGGGGAAAGCCTACAATGAGCAGTTCTTC
-	TRBV7-2	14	-	TRBJ2-5	CASSFNYGQETQYF	TGTGCCAGCAGCTTTAACTATGGACAAGAGACCCAGTACTTC
few	TRBV6-1	14	TRBD1	TRBJ1-4	CASTDRGANEKLFF	TGTGCCAGCACCGACAGGGGGGCAAATGAAAAACTGTTTTTT
many	TRBV7-9	13	-	TRBJ2-2	CASSAMGTGELFF	TGTGCCAGCAGCGCCATGGGAACCGGGGAGCTGTTTTTT
many	TRBV12-3/TRBV12-4	14	-	TRBJ2-7	CASRRTDRSYEQYF	TGTGCCAGCAGGCGGACAGACCGCTCCTACGAGCAGTACTTC
-	TRBV5-5	16	TRBD1	TRBJ2-2	CASSLAGRGQSGELFF	TGTGCCAGCAGCTTGGCGGGCAGGGGGCAAAGCGGGGAGCTGTTTTTT
few	TRBV5-1	16	TRBD1	TRBJ2-3	CASSRPDRGVSDTQYF	TGCGCCAGCAGTCGCCCGGACAGGGGGGTATCAGATACGCAGTATTTT
many	TRBV20-1	14	-	TRBJ2-7	CSVRRGGLFYEQYF	TGCAGTGTTAGGCGTGGGGGTCTGTTCTACGAGCAGTACTTC
many	TRBV5-1	17	TRBD2	TRBJ2-3	CASGSEAGGRITDTQYF	TGCGCCAGCGGGAGCGAGGCGGGAGGGAGAATCACAGATACGCAGTATTTT
few	TRBV4-1	13	-	TRBJ1-4	CASSRVIFEKLFF	TGCGCCAGCAGCCGCGTGATCTTTGAAAAACTGTTTTTT
many	TRBV9	15	TRBD2	TRBJ2-7	CASSPKRDGTYEQYF	TGTGCCAGCAGCCCTAAGCGGGACGGAACCTACGAGCAGTACTTC
-	TRBV12-3/TRBV12-4	14	TRBD1	TRBJ2-7	CASSIRDRAYEQYF	TGTGCCAGCAGTATCCGGGACAGGGCCTACGAGCAGTACTTC
many	TRBV7-2	17	-	TRBJ1-1	CASSLEGQTDMNTEAFF	TGTGCCAGCAGCTTAGAAGGGCAGACTGATATGAACACTGAAGCTTTCTTT
many	TRBV18	14	-	TRBJ2-5	CASSPTPNQETQYF	TGTGCCAGCTCACCCACCCCGAACCAAGAGACCCAGTACTTC
-	TRBV5-6	16	TRBD1	TRBJ2-7	CASSLGDRGWSYEQYF	TGTGCCAGCAGCTTGGGGGACAGGGGTTGGTCCTACGAGCAGTACTTC
few	TRBV19	16	-	TRBJ2-2	CASSILLPGHTGELFF	TGTGCCAGTAGTATCCTCCTTCCAGGGCACACCGGGGAGCTGTTTTTT
-	TRBV29-1	13	-	TRBJ1-1	CSVVDGWGTEAFF	TGCAGCGTTGTCGACGGTTGGGGCACTGAAGCTTTCTTT
many	TRBV20-1	16	TRBD2	TRBJ2-2	CSARPPGLAETGELFF	TGCAGTGCTAGGCCACCGGGACTAGCGGAGACCGGGGAGCTGTTTTTT
-	TRBV4-1	14	-	TRBJ2-3	CASSQEWSADTQYF	TGCGCCAGCAGCCAAGAATGGTCCGCAGATACGCAGTATTTT
many	TRBV12-3/TRBV12-4	16	-	TRBJ1-1	CASSSPRLGRSTEAFF	TGTGCCAGCAGTTCGCCCCGATTGGGGAGGTCCACTGAAGCTTTCTTT
many	TRBV7-2	21	-	TRBJ2-2	CASSPGTGRRRLAGVTGELFF	TGTGCCAGCAGCCCCGGGACAGGACGGAGGCGGCTAGCGGGTGTCACCGGGGAGCTGTTTTTT
many	TRBV7-2	15	-	TRBJ2-1	CASSPNHRRYKEQFF	TGTGCCAGCAGCCCCAATCATAGACGGTACAAGGAGCAGTTCTTC
few	TRBV6-2/TRBV6-3	15	TRBD2	TRBJ2-4	CASRGSGGYKNIQYF	TGTGCCAGCAGGGGTAGCGGGGGGTACAAAAACATTCAGTACTTC
many	TRBV6-2/TRBV6-3	15	-	TRBJ1-2	CASSERVDSFYGYTF	TGTGCCAGCAGCGAACGCGTGGACAGTTTCTATGGCTACACCTTC
many	TRBV20-1	17	TRBD2	TRBJ2-3	CSASGGGLAGYTDTQYF	TGCAGTGCTAGCGGTGGGGGACTAGCGGGATACACAGATACGCAGTATTTT
-	TRBV18	15	-	TRBJ2-7	CASSPARRDSYEQYF	TGTGCCAGCTCACCCGCCCGGCGGGACTCCTACGAGCAGTACTTC
-	TRBV3-1	13	TRBD2	TRBJ2-1	CASSLERGNEQFF	TGTGCCAGCAGCCTTGAGCGGGGCAATGAGCAGTTCTTC
few	TRBV20-1	17	TRBD2	TRBJ2-2	CSAQSGTSGRKNGELFF	TGCAGTGCGCAGTCCGGGACTAGCGGGAGAAAAAACGGGGAGCTGTTTTTT
many	TRBV12-3/TRBV12-4	15	-	TRBJ2-3	CASSLEATFTDTQYF	TGTGCCAGCAGCCTGGAGGCCACTTTCACAGATACGCAGTATTTT
-	TRBV5-8	13	-	TRBJ2-2	CASIGTNTGELFF	TGTGCCAGCATAGGGACCAACACCGGGGAGCTGTTTTTT
-	TRBV6-1	14	TRBD1	TRBJ2-7	CASRVTGGSGEQYF	TGTGCCAGCAGGGTCACAGGGGGCTCGGGGGAGCAGTACTTC
few	TRBV12-3/TRBV12-4	15	TRBD1	TRBJ2-2	CASSSGTGTFGELFF	TGTGCCAGCAGTTCCGGGACAGGGACCTTCGGGGAGCTGTTTTTT
many	TRBV20-1	13	TRBD1	TRBJ1-1	CSAQGVRNTEAFF	TGCAGTGCCCAGGGGGTTCGGAACACTGAAGCTTTCTTT